Listed here are 15 T cell receptor beta chains from one sample, sequenced in a study of tumor and adjacent non-tumor tissue in lung cancer. Three rounds of nested PCR, following a modified ARM-PCR protocol, produced the TCRbeta library. MiXCR was run by TCRdb on the multiplex PCR reads, yielding one entry per CDR3 protein. The table includes tens of thousands of distinct CDR3 sequences, roughly two thirds detected once. RNA was extracted from bulk tissue without any cell sorting. More than 3 cm separated this lung sample from the edge of the tumor. The specimen was distant non-tumor lung tissue. The origin of the receptors is a man aged 70-80 years with non-small cell lung cancer.

This clonotype is medium-sized by share. The chain couples TRBV28 to TRBJ2-1; D is unclear. V dropped 1 base and J dropped 0 bases, with 13 bases sitting between them. The CDR3 covers 17 residues. In germline, CDR1 is MDHEN, CDR2 SYDVKM. The CDR3 is CASSLFPFSSSYNEQFF. The CDR3 DNA is TGTGCCAGCAGTTTATTTCCTTTCTCGAGCTCCTACAATGAGCAGTTCTTC.

This clonotype was counted ten times or more. This chain connects TRBV5-1 to TRBJ2-3; 14 bases align to TRBD2. The CDR3 extends over 16 amino acids. V dropped 4 bases and J dropped 6; count of bases not matched to a gene: 7. Germline V lookup: CDR1 SGHRS, CDR2 YFSETQ. CDR3 sequence: CASSVGTSGSIDTQYF. CDR3 DNA sequence: TGCGCCAGCAGCGTCGGGACTAGCGGGAGTATCGATACGCAGTATTTT.

V and J are TRBV11-2 and TRBJ2-2; TRBD1 aligns across 7 bases. CDR3 length: 15 residues. The V gene end was trimmed by 2 bases and the J gene end by 6 bases; junction bases not matched to a gene: 6. Germline values: CDR1 SGHAT, CDR2 FQNNGV. In DNA form, the CDR3 reads TGTGCCAGCAGCTTATATAGGGGGCGGGCCGGGGAGCTGTTTTTT. This gives the protein CASSLYRGRAGELFF. Looking up the rest from reference TRBV11-2 and TRBJ2-2 gives the full variable domain: EAGVAQSPRYKIIEKRQSVAFWCNPISGHATLYWYQQILGQGPKLLIQFQNNGVVDDSQLPKDRFSAERLKGVDSTLKIQPAKLEDSAVYLCASSLYRGRAGELFFGEGSRLTVL.

This clonotype has ten or more counts. This chain uses TRBV20-1 with TRBJ2-3; D gene unclear. The CDR3 has 13 amino acids. The germline gives CDR1 DFQATT, CDR2 SNEGSKA (reference sequence). V lost 6 bases and J lost 0, with 10 bases in between. The CDR3 DNA reads TGCAGTGCCTTCCCCCTTAGCACAGATACGCAGTATTTT. This gives the protein CSAFPLSTDTQYF.

The chain combines TRBV4-2 with TRBJ2-7; D is uncertain. CDR3 size: 14 residues. The germline V gene encodes CDR1 LGHNA and CDR2 YNFKEQ. Trimming cost V 9 bases and J 1 base, with 16 bases left between them. The CDR3 sequence is CASNKDVDSYEQYF. CDR3 sequence (DNA): TGTGCCAGTAACAAAGATGTGGATTCCTACGAGCAGTACTTC.

CDR3 sequence: CASSGMIQGARTGELFF. CDR3 sequence (DNA): TGCGCCAGCAGTGGTATGATACAGGGAGCTCGGACCGGGGAGCTGTTTTTT. The V and J genes are TRBV10-1 and TRBJ2-2, with D maybe TRBD1 (6 bases). Germline assignment: CDR1 WNHNN and CDR2 SYGVQD (reference sequence). The CDR3 is 17 amino acids. The V and J ends lost 4 bases and 5 bases respectively, with 20 bases between them.

Comment on this clonotype: A much larger clone sits a single nucleotide away, making a read error possible. The chain has TRBV12-3 or TRBV12-4 and TRBJ2-7, with no clear D. Trimming left V 7 bases short and J 5 bases short, with 15 bases between. The CDR3 totals 13 residues. CDR3 coding DNA: TGTGCCAGCAATCGGGCCAGCACGAACGAGCAGTACTTC. Encoded protein: CASNRASTNEQYF.

Comment on this clonotype: A much larger clone differs from this one at a single base, so this may be a read error. The chain has TRBV12-3 or TRBV12-4 and TRBJ1-1; 8 bases line up with TRBD1. The length of the CDR3 is 14 residues. CDR3 region: CASSRTGRNIEAFF. CDR3 coding DNA: TGTGCCAGCAGCCGGACAGGGAGGAACATTGAAGCTTTCTTT.

Points on this clonotype: At one end the junction does not follow the germline gene, possibly because of a read error. The chain employs TRBV12-3 or TRBV12-4 and TRBJ2-2, with TRBD1 identical over 9 bases. This CDR3 contains 18 residues. CDR3 region: CASSDYYGTGTVAGEPFF. In nucleotides, the CDR3 is TGTGCCAGTAGTGACTACTATGGGACAGGGACCGTCGCGGGGGAGCCGTTTTTT.

A word on this clonotype: A much larger clone differs from this one at a single base, so this may be a read error. V and J are TRBV7-9 and TRBJ1-1, with unresolved D. The V and J ends lost 5 bases and 11 bases respectively, with 15 bases between them. Per the germline V gene, CDR1 is SEHNR and CDR2 is FQNEAQ (reference sequence). CDR3 length: 12 amino acids. CDR3 sequence (DNA): TGTGCCAGCAGCCCGGGGTGGGATGAGGCTTTCTTT. Its translation: CASSPGWDEAFF.

This clonotype showed up many times. This chain uses TRBV7-9 with TRBJ1-1; TRBD1 is a possible D gene (5 bases). The CDR3 runs 14 residues. V was clipped by 5 bases and J by 0 bases, with 10 bases between them. Per germline, CDR1 SEHNR and CDR2 FQNEAQ (reference sequence). The CDR3 spells CASSLGRVNTEAFF. The CDR3 bases are TGTGCCAGCAGCCTGGGGCGAGTGAACACTGAAGCTTTCTTT.

This clonotype was observed many times. The chain has TRBV5-4 and TRBJ2-5; D not resolved. CDR3 length equals 12 residues. Germline lookup yields CDR1 SGHNT and CDR2 YYREEE (reference sequence). Trimming shortened V by 0 bases and J by 5 bases, and 5 bases separated the two germline ends. CDR3 sequence: CASSLEVETQYF. The CDR3 bases are TGTGCCAGCAGCTTGGAAGTGGAGACCCAGTACTTC.

On this clonotype itself: At one end, the junction sequence differs from germline, possibly due to a read error. The chain employs TRBV29-1 and TRBJ2-4; D is possibly TRBD1 or TRBD2 (5 bases each). In germline, CDR1 is SQVTM, CDR2 ANQGSEA. There are 14 residues in the CDR3. CDR3: CSVTGAGAKNNQYF. In DNA form, the CDR3 reads TGTAGCGTGACTGGGGCCGGGGCCAAAAACAATCAGTACTTC.

J is TRBJ2-1 and V is TRBV11-3; 14 nucleotides align to TRBD2. Germline lookup yields CDR1 SGHNT and CDR2 YENEEA. The CDR3 extends over 12 amino acids. V lost 7 bases to trimming and J lost 15 bases; unmatched junction nucleotides: 5. The chain's CDR3 is CASNGLAGGLFF. CDR3 bases: TGTGCCAGCAACGGACTAGCGGGGGGCTTGTTCTTC.

This clonotype came up many times. The chain carries TRBV28 and TRBJ2-4; 8 bases line up with TRBD2. Germline V gene sequence: CDR1 MDHEN, CDR2 SYDVKM. The CDR3 consists of 15 residues. V was clipped by 2 bases and J by 4 bases; unmatched bases: 4. The CDR3 sequence is CASSLAGGLKNIQYF. The DNA for the CDR3 is TGTGCCAGCAGTTTAGCGGGGGGACTGAAAAACATTCAGTACTTC.